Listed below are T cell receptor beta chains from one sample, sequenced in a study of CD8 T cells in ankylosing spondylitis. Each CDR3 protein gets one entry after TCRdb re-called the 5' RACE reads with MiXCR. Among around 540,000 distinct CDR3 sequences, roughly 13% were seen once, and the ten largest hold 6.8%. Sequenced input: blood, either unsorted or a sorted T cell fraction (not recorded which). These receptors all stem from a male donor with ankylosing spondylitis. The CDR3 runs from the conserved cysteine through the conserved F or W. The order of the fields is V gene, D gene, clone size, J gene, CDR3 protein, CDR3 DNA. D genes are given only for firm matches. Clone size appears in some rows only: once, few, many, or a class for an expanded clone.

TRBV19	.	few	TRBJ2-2	CASSPRNSNTGELFF	TGTGCCAGTAGTCCTAGAAATTCGAACACCGGGGAGCTGTTTTTT
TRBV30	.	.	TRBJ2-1	CAIGRDEQFF	TGTGCCATAGGGCGGGATGAGCAGTTCTTC
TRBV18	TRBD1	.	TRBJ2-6	CASSPRQGYSGANVLTF	TGTGCCAGCTCTCCTCGACAGGGGTACTCTGGGGCCAACGTCCTGACTTTC
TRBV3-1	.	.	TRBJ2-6	CASSPPGDRSGANVLTF	TGTGCCAGCAGCCCCCCCGGGGATCGCTCTGGGGCCAACGTCCTGACTTTC
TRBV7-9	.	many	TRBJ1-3	CASSLPPGNTIYF	TGTGCCAGCAGCCTTCCTCCTGGAAACACCATATATTTT
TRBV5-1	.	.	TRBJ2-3	CASSLADFSTDTQYF	TGCGCCAGCAGCTTGGCAGACTTCAGCACAGATACGCAGTATTTT
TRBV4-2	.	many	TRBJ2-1	CASSQGDTDNEQFF	TGTGCCAGCAGCCAAGGCGACACAGACAATGAGCAGTTCTTC
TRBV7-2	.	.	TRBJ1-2	CASSLVGTADNYGYTF	TGTGCCAGCAGCTTAGTGGGGACGGCGGACAACTATGGCTACACCTTC
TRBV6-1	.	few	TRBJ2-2	CASSERLGQNTGELFF	TGTGCCAGCAGTGAAAGACTTGGACAGAACACCGGGGAGCTGTTTTTT
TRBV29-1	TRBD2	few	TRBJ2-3	CSVIAGGTDTQYF	TGCAGCGTGATAGCGGGAGGCACAGATACGCAGTATTTT
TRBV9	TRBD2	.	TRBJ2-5	CASSVGLAERWETQYF	TGTGCCAGCAGCGTGGGACTAGCGGAACGGTGGGAGACCCAGTACTTC
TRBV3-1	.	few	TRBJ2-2	CASSPPKSGRSGELFF	TGTGCCAGCAGCCCCCCAAAATCAGGGAGGTCCGGGGAGCTGTTTTTT
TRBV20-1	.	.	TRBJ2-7	CSATWGSSYEQYF	TGCAGTGCCACGTGGGGCTCGTCCTACGAGCAGTACTTC
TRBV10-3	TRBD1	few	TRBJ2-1	CAISESIVGTGNEQFF	TGTGCCATCAGTGAGTCGATTGTGGGGACAGGGAACGAGCAGTTCTTC
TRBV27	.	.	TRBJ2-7	CASSLDPYSSYEQYF	TGTGCCAGCAGTTTAGATCCTTACAGCTCCTACGAGCAGTACTTC
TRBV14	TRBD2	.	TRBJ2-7	CASSHRLAGGPTYEQYF	TGTGCCAGCAGCCATCGACTAGCGGGAGGGCCCACCTACGAGCAGTACTTC
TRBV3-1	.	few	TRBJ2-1	CASSQWVDSYNEQFF	TGTGCCAGCAGCCAATGGGTCGACTCCTACAATGAGCAGTTCTTC
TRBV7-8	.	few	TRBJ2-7	CASSPRVGATYEQYF	TGTGCCAGCAGCCCCAGGGTAGGAGCTACCTACGAGCAGTACTTC
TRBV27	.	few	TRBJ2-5	CASSLYLGSNQETQYF	TGTGCCAGCAGTTTATATTTGGGGTCGAACCAAGAGACCCAGTACTTC
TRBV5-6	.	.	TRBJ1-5	CASSLWRGRNQPQHF	TGTGCCAGCAGCTTGTGGAGGGGTAGGAATCAGCCCCAGCATTTT
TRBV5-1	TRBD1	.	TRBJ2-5	CASSTQGAGETQYF	TGCGCCAGCAGCACACAGGGGGCAGGAGAGACCCAGTACTTC
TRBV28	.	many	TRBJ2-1	CASKIGAGGEQFF	TGTGCCAGCAAAATAGGGGCCGGGGGTGAGCAGTTCTTC
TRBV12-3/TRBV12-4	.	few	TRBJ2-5	CASSFRLSQETQYF	TGTGCCAGCAGTTTTCGTCTTAGCCAAGAGACCCAGTACTTC
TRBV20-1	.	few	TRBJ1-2	CSATATGYGYTF	TGCAGTGCTACAGCGACAGGATATGGCTACACCTTC
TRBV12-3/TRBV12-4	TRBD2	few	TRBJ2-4	CASRPRGLAVEGGGNIQYF	TGTGCCAGCAGGCCCAGGGGACTAGCGGTCGAAGGCGGAGGGAACATTCAGTACTTC
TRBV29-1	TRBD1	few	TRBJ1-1	CTVQGEEGKYTEAFF	TGCACCGTCCAGGGGGAAGAGGGTAAATACACTGAAGCTTTCTTT
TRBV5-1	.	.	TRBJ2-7	CASSLAPVSEQYF	TGCGCCAGCAGCTTGGCCCCCGTCAGCGAGCAGTACTTC
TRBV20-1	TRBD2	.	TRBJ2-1	CSAPDRGSSYNEQFF	TGCAGTGCTCCAGATCGCGGGAGCTCCTACAATGAGCAGTTCTTC
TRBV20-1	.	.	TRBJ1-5	CSAPDSGGNQPQHF	TGCAGTGCTCCGGACAGTGGGGGCAATCAGCCCCAGCATTTT
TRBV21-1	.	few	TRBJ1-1	CASSNPQTDNTEAFF	TGTGCCAGCAGCAACCCCCAGACGGATAACACTGAAGCTTTCTTT